Ten or more counts support the clone carrying this T cell receptor (beta chain). Its antigen remains unknown. These data are taken from a study of T-cell reconstitution after alpha-beta-depleted transplantation in children. Study results and limitations: It was reported that alpha-beta T cells came from several hundred expanded graft clones (about two months after transplant). At one year after transplant, newly produced T cells mostly accounted for T-cell counts and diversity. Diversity of TCRbeta at day 60 was high in some patients, arising from surviving recipient T cells and thymic progenitors.

The library targeted TCRbeta and was prepared with unique molecular identifiers. TCRdb itself ran the PCR reads through MiXCR, one entry per CDR3 protein. The sample includes about 300,000 distinct CDR3 sequences, about 9.5% of them seen just once. The V gene end was trimmed by 1 base and the J gene end by 3 bases; junction bases not matched to a gene: 6. CDR3 size: 16 residues. CDR1 KGHDR and CDR2 SFDVKD come from the germline V gene. The receptor's source is a boy less than two years old with acute myeloid leukemia, due to receive a stem cell transplant. Specimen: PBMCs, collected before TCRalphabeta/CD19-depleted stem cell transplant. The rearrangement links TRBV24-1 to TRBJ2-3, with 7 bases fitting TRBD1. CDR3: CATSDLGRQGTDTQYF. Here the CDR3 DNA reads TGTGCCACCAGTGATTTAGGGAGACAGGGAACAGATACGCAGTATTTT.